The clone carrying this T cell receptor beta chain was observed a few times. Sorting of unstimulated PBMCs yielded separate CD3+CD4+ and CD3+CD8+ fractions. TCRdb keeps only in-frame clones here, not all; method: immunoSEQ multiplex PCR. This sample has tens of thousands of clones; 80% occur once, and the top ten carry about 0.79%. This entry comes from a study of T cell clones after liver transplantation. V dropped 0 bases and J dropped 0; count of bases not matched to a gene: 6. Germline V CDR1 and CDR2: SGDLS, YYNGEE. The CDR3 runs 16 residues. The specimen comprised CD4+ T cells from blood, sampled 12 months after liver transplant. The rearrangement links TRBV9 to TRBJ2-7, with TRBD2 identical over 7 bases. The source of this sequence is a human patient who received a liver transplant. Part of the T cell pool may stem from the graft donor. CDR3: CASSVGPSSGSYEQYF. The CDR3, as DNA: TGTGCCAGCAGCGTAGGGCCCTCTAGCGGCTCCTACGAGCAGTACTTC.